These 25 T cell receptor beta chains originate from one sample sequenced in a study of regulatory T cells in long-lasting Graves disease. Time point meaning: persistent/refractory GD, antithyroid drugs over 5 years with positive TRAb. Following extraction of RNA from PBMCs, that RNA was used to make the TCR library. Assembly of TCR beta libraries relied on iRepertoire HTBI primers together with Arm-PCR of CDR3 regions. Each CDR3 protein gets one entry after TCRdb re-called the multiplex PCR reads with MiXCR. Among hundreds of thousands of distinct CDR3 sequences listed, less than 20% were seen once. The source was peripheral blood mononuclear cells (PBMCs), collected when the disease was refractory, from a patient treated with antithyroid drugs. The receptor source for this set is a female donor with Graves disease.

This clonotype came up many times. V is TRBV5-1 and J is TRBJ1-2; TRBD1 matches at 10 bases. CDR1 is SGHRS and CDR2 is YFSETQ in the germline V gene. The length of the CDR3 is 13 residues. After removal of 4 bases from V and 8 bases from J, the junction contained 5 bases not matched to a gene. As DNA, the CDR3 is TGCGCCAGCAGCGAGGGACAGGGGATCGGCTACACCTTC. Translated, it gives CASSEGQGIGYTF. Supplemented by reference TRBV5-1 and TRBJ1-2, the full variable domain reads KAGVTQTPRYLIKTRGQQVTLSCSPISGHRSVSWYQQTPGQGLQFLFEYFSETQRNKGNFPGRFSGRQFSNSRSEMNVSTLELGDSALYLCASSEGQGIGYTFGSGTRLTVV.

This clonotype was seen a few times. CDR3 DNA sequence: TGTGCCAGCAGCGAAACCAGGGGCGCTGGCAATCAGCCCCAGCATTTT. Residues: CASSETRGAGNQPQHF. The rearrangement links TRBV5-5 to TRBJ1-5; maybe TRBD1 (6 bases). Germline V gene sequence: CDR1 SGHKS, CDR2 YYEKEE (reference sequence). The CDR3 totals 16 residues. The ends were cut back, 4 bases at V and 2 bases at J, with 16 bases in the middle.

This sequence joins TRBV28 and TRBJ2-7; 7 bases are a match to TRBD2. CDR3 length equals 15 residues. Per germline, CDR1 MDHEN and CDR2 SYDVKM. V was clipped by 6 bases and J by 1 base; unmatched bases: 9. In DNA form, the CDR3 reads TGTGCCAGCAGCTCGGGACTACAGCCTTCCTACGAGCAGTACTTC. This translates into CASSSGLQPSYEQYF.

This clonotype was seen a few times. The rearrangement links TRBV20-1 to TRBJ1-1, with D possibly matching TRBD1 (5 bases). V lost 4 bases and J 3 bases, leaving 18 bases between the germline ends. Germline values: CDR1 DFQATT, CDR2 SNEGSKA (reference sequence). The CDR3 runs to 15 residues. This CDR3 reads CSAKGAVRTYTEAFF. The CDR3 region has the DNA TGCAGTGCTAAAGGGGCGGTCAGGACGTACACTGAAGCTTTCTTT.

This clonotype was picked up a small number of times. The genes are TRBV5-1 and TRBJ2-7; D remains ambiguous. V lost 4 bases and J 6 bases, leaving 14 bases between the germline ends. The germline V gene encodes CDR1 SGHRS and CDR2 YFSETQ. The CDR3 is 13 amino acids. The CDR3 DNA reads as TGCGCCAGCAGCCGGCGCGGACGGGCCGAGCAGTACTTC. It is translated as CASSRRGRAEQYF.

The CDR3: CASSTLQGVGTGELFF. CDR3 bases: TGTGCCAGTAGTACCCTGCAGGGGGTAGGCACCGGGGAGCTGTTTTTT. The chain carries TRBV19 and TRBJ2-2; 7 bases are shared with TRBD1. CDR1 is LNHDA, CDR2 SQIVND, per germline (reference sequence). The CDR3 has 16 residues. Trimming at V came to 4 bases and at J to 4 bases, leaving 9 bases not matched to a gene.

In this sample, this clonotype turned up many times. CDR3 nucleotide sequence: TGTGCCTGGAGTACGCAGTCTAATTCACCCCTCCACTTT. Its protein is CAWSTQSNSPLHF. This chain links TRBV30 with TRBJ1-6; D is ambiguous. Germline V lookup: CDR1 GTSNPN, CDR2 SVGIG (reference sequence). The CDR3 totals 13 residues. The V and J ends lost 2 bases and 6 bases respectively, with 8 bases between them. Combining the CDR3 with reference TRBV30 and TRBJ1-6 gives the whole variable domain SQTIHQWPATLVQPVGSPLSLECTVEGTSNPNLYWYRQAAGRGLQLLFYSVGIGQISSEVPQNLSASRPQDRQFILSSKKLLLSDSGFYLCAWSTQSNSPLHFGNGTRLTVT.

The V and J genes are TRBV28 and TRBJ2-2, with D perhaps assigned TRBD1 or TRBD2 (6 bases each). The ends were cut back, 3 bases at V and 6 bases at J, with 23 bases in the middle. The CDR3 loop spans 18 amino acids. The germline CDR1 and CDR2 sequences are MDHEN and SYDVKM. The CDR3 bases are TGTGCCAGCAGTTTTGAGAATACAGGGTTCCGGAGGGCCGGGGAGCTGTTTTTT. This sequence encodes CASSFENTGFRRAGELFF. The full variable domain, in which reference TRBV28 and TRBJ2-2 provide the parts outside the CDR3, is DVKVTQSSRYLVKRTGEKVFLECVQDMDHENMFWYRQDPGLGLRLIYFSYDVKMKEKGDIPEGYSVSREKKERFSLILESASTNQTSMYLCASSFENTGFRRAGELFFGEGSRLTVL.

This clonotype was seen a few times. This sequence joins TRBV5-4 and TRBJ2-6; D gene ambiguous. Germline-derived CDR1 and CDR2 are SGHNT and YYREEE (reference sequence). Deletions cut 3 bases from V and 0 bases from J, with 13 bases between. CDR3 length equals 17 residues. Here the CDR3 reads CASSYSGLFSGANVLTF. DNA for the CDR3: TGTGCCAGCAGCTACAGTGGATTATTCTCTGGGGCCAACGTCCTGACTTTC.

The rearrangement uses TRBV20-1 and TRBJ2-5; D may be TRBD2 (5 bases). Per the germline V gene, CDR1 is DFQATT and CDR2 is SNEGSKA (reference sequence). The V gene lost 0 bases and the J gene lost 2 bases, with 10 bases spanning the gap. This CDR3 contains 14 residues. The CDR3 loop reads CSARDRRVQETQYF. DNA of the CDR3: TGCAGTGCTAGAGATAGGCGGGTTCAAGAGACCCAGTACTTC.

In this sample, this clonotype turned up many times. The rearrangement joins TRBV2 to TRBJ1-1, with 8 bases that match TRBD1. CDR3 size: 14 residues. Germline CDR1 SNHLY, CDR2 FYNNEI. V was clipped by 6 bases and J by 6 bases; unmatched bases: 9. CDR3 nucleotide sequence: TGTGCCAGCAGGGAGAGACAGGGGAGCTCTGAAGCTTTCTTT. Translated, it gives CASRERQGSSEAFF.

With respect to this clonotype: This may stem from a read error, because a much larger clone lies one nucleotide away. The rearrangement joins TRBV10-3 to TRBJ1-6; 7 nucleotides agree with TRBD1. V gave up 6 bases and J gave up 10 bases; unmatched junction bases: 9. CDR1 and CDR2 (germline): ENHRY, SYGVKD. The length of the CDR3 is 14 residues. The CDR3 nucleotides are TGTGCCATCAGCCCCGGACAGGCTCCATCACCCCTCCACTTT. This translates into CAISPGQAPSPLHF.

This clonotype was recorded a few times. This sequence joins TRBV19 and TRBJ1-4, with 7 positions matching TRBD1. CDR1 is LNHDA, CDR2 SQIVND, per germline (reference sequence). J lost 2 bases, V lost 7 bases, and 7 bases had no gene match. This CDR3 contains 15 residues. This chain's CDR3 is CASTTTGDTNEKLFF. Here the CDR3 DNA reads TGTGCCAGTACCACCACAGGGGACACTAATGAAAAACTGTTTTTT.

The CDR3 region is CASSLPGGRANEQFF. The CDR3 DNA reads as TGTGCCAGCAGTTTACCGGGGGGGCGGGCCAATGAGCAGTTCTTC. V usage is TRBV28 and J usage is TRBJ2-1; 8 nucleotides align to TRBD2. Per germline, CDR1 MDHEN and CDR2 SYDVKM. The CDR3 totals 15 residues. The trim removed 2 bases at V and 6 bases at J, leaving 6 bases unmatched.

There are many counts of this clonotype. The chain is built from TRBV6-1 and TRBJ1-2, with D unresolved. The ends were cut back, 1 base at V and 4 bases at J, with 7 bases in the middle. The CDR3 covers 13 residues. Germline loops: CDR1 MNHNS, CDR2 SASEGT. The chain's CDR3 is CASSEGLPYGYTF. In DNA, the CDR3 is TGTGCCAGCAGTGAAGGGCTTCCCTATGGCTACACCTTC.

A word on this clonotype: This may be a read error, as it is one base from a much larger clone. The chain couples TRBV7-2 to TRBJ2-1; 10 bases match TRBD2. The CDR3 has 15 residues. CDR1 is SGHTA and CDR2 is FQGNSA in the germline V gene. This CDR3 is CANSLAAGGYNEQFF. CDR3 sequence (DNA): TGTGCCAACAGCTTGGCAGCGGGGGGGTACAATGAGCAGTTCTTC.

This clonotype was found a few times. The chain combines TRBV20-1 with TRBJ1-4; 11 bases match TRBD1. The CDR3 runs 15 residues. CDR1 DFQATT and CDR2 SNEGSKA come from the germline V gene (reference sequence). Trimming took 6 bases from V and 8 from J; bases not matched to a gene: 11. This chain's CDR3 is CSARDRGLGGEKLFF. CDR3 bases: TGCAGTGCCCGGGACAGGGGGTTAGGTGGGGAAAAACTGTTTTTT.

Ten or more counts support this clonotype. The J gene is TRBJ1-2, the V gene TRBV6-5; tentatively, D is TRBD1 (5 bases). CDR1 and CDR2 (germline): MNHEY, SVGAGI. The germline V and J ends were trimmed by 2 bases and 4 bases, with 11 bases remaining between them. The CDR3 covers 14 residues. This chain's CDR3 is CASSYLGQLYGYTF. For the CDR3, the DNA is TGTGCCAGCAGTTACCTCGGACAACTCTATGGCTACACCTTC.

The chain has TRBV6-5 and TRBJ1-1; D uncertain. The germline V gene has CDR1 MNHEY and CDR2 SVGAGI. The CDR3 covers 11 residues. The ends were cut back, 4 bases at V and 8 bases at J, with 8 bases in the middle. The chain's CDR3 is CASSSRLEAFF. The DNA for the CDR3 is TGTGCCAGCAGTTCCCGCCTGGAAGCTTTCTTT.

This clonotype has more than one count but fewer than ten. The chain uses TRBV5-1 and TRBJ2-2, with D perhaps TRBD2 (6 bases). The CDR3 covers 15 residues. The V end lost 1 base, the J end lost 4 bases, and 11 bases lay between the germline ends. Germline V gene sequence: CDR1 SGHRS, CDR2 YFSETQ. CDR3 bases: TGCGCCAGCAGCTTGCTGGCGGGACTCACCGGGGAGCTGTTTTTT. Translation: CASSLLAGLTGELFF.

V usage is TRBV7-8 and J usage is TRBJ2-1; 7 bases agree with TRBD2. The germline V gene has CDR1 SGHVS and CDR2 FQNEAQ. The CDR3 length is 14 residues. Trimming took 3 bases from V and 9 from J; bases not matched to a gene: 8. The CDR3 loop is CASSLRRGDREQFF. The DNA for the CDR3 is TGTGCCAGCAGCTTGAGACGGGGGGACCGTGAGCAGTTCTTC.

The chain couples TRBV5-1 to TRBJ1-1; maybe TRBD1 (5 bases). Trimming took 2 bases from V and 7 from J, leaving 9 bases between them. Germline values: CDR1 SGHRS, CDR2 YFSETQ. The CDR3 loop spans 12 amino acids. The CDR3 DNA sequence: TGCGCCAGCAGCTTTGAGGGGAATGAAGCTTTCTTT. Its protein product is CASSFEGNEAFF. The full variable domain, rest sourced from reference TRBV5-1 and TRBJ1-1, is KAGVTQTPRYLIKTRGQQVTLSCSPISGHRSVSWYQQTPGQGLQFLFEYFSETQRNKGNFPGRFSGRQFSNSRSEMNVSTLELGDSALYLCASSFEGNEAFFGQGTRLTVV.

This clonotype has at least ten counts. CDR3 sequence reads: CASSFGVQGPSYEQYF. The CDR3 DNA is TGTGCCAGCAGCTTTGGTGTACAGGGCCCTTCCTACGAGCAGTACTTC. The chain joins TRBV7-8 to TRBJ2-7, with a tentative D call TRBD1 (6 bases). The CDR3 runs to 16 residues. The V and J ends lost 3 bases and 1 base respectively, with 16 bases between them. CDR1 is SGHVS and CDR2 is FQNEAQ in the germline V gene.

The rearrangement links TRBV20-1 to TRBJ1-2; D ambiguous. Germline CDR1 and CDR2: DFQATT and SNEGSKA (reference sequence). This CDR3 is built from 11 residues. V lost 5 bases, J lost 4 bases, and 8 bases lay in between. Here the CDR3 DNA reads TGCAGTGCTCCCTGGATCTATGGCTACACCTTC. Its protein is CSAPWIYGYTF.

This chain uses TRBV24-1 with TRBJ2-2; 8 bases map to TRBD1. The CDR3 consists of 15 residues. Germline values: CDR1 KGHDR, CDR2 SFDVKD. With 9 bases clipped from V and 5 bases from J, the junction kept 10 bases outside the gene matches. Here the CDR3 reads CATALTGAGTGELFF. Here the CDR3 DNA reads TGTGCCACCGCCCTGACAGGGGCAGGTACCGGGGAGCTGTTTTTT.